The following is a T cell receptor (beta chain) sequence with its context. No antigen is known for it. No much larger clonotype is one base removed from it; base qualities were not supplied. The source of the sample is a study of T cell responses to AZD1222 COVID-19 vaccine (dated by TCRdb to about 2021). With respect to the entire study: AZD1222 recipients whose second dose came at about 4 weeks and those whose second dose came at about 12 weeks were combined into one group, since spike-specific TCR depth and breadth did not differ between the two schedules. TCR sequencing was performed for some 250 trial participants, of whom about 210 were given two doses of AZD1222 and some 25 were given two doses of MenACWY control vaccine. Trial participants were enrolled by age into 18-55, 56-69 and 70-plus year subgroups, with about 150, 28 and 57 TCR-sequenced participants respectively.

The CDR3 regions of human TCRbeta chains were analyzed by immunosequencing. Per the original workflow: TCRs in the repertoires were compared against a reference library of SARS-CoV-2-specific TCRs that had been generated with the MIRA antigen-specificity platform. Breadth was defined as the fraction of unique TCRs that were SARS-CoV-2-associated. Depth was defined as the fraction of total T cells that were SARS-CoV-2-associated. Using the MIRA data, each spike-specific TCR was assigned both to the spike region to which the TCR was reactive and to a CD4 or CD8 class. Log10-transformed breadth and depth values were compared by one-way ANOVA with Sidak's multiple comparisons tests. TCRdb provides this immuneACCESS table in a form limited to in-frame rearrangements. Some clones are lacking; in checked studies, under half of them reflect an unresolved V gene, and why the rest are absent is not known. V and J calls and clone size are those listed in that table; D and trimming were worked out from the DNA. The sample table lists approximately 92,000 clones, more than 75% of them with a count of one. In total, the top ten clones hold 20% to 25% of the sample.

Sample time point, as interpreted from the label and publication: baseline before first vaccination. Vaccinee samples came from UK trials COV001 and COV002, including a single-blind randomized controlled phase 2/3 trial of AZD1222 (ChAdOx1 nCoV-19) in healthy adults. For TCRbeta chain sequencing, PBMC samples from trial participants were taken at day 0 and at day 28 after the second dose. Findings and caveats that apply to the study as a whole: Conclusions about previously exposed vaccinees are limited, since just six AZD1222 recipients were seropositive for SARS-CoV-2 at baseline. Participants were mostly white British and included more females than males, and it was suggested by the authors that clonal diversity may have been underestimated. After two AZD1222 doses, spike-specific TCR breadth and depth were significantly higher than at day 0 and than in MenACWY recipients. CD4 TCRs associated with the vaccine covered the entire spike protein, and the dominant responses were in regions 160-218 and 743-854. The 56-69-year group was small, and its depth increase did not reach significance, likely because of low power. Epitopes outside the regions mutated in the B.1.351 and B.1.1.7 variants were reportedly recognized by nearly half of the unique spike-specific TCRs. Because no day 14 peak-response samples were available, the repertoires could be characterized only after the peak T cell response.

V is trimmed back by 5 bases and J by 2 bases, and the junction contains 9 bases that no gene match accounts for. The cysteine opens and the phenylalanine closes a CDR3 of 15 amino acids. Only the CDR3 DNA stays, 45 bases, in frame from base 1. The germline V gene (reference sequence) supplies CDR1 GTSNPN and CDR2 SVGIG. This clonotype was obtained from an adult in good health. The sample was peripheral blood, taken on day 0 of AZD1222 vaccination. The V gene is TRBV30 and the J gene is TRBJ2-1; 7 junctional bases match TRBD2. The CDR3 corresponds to CAWAPGLKTYNEQFF. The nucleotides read TGTGCCTGGGCCCCGGGACTAAAAACCTACAATGAGCAGTTCTTC.